The text below deals with one T cell receptor (beta chain). The source of the sample is a study of blood T cell repertoires in COVID-19. As originally analysed: Using reference gene primer amplification, nucleated cell counts were estimated. Libraries were prepared by immunoSEQ multiplex PCR; TCRdb keeps only in-frame clonotypes and omits some of them. The DNA gave D and trimming, while V, J and clone size come from that table. Here the sample spans roughly 200,000 clones, 70% to 80% being singletons. The CDR3 loop spans 17 amino acids. CDR1 and CDR2 from the germline V gene are SGHNT and YYREEE (reference sequence). V was pared by 4 bases and J by 4 bases, with 11 bases of the junction left unmatched.

The receptor comes from a woman aged 35 to 49 with COVID-19, enrolled during active disease. The chain employs TRBV5-4 and TRBJ2-7, with 13 bases aligning to TRBD2. The sequenced sample consisted of peripheral blood. The CDR3 protein is CASSPAGGLAGVYEQYF. The CDR3 DNA sequence: TGTGCCAGCAGCCCGGCGGGCGGACTAGCGGGAGTTTACGAGCAGTACTTC.